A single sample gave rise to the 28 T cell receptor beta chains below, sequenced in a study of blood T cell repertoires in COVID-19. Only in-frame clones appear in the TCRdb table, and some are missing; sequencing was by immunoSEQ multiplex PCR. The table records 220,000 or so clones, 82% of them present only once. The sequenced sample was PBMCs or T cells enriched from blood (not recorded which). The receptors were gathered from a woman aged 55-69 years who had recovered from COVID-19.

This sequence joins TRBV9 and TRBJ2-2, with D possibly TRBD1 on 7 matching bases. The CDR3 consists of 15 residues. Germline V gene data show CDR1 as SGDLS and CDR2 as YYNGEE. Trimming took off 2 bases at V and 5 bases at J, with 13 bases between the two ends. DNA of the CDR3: TGTGCCAGCAGCGTGGCACAGGGGAGGACCGGGGAGCTGTTTTTT. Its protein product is CASSVAQGRTGELFF.

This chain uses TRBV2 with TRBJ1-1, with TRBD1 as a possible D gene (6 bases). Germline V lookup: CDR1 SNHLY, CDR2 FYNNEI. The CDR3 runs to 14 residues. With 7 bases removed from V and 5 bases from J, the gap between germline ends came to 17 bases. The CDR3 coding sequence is TGTGCCAGCAAAACCACAGGGTTGAGAACTGAAGCTTTCTTT. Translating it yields CASKTTGLRTEAFF.

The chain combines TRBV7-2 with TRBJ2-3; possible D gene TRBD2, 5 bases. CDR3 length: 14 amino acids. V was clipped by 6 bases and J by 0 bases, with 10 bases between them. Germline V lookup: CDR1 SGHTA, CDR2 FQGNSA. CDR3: CASRGLASTDTQYF. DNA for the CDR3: TGTGCCAGCAGGGGTCTAGCTAGCACAGATACGCAGTATTTT.

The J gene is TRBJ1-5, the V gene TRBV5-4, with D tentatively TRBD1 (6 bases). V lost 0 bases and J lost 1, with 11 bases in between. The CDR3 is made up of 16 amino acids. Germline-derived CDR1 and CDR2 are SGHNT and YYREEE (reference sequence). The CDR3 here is CASSLEVQGSNQPQHF. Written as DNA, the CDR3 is TGTGCCAGCAGCTTGGAGGTACAGGGCAGCAATCAGCCCCAGCATTTT.

This CDR3 reads CASSQRTGGPQHF. The CDR3 nucleotides are TGTGCCAGCAGCCAGCGGACAGGGGGACCCCAGCATTTT. The rearrangement joins TRBV3-1 (or the pseudogene TRBV3-2) to TRBJ1-5; 10 bases agree with TRBD1. Germline trimming cut 3 bases from V and 10 bases from J; bases unmatched to any gene: 3. Germline CDR1 is LGHDT and CDR2 is YNNKEL (reference sequence). The CDR3 runs to 13 residues.

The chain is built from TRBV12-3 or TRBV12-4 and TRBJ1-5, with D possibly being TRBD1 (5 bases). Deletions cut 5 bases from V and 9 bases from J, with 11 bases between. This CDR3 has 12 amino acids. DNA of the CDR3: TGTGCCAGCAGTGGAGGGGAGCGGCCCCAGCATTTT. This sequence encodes CASSGGERPQHF.

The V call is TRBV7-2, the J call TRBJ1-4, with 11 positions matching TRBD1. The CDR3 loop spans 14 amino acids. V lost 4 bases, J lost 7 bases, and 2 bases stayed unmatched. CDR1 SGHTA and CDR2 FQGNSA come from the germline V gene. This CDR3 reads CASSSGTGGEKLFF. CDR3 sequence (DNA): TGTGCCAGCAGCTCCGGGACAGGGGGTGAAAAACTGTTTTTT.

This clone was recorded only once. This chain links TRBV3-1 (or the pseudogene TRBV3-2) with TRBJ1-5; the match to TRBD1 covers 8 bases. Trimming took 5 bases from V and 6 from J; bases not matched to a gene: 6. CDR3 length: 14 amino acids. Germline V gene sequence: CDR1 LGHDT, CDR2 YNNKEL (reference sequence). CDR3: CASSFRTGGQPQHF. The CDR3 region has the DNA TGTGCCAGCAGCTTCCGTACAGGGGGTCAGCCCCAGCATTTT.

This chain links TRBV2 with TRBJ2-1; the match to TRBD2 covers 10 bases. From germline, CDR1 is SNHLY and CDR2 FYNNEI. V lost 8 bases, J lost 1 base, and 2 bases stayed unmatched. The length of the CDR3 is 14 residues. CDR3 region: CASGTSASYNEQFF. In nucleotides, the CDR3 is TGTGCCAGCGGGACTAGCGCATCCTACAATGAGCAGTTCTTC.

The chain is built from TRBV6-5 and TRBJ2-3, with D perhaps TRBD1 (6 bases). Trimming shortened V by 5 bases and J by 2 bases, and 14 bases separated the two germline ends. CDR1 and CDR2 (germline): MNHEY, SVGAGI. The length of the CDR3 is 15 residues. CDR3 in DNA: TGTGCCAGCAGTAACCAGGGGATTCCCACAGATACGCAGTATTTT. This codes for CASSNQGIPTDTQYF.

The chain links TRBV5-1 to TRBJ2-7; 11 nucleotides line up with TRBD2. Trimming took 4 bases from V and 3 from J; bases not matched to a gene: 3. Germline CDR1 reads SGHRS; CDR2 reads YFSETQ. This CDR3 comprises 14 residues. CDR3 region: CASSGGTSGYEQYF. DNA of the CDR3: TGCGCCAGCAGCGGCGGGACTAGCGGCTACGAGCAGTACTTC.

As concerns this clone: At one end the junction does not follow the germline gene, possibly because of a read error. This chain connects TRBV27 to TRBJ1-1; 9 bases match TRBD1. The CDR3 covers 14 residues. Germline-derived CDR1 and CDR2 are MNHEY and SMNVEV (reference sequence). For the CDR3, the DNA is TGTGCCAGCAGTAGGGACAGGGTGAACGCTGAAGCTTTCTTT. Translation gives CASSRDRVNAEAFF.

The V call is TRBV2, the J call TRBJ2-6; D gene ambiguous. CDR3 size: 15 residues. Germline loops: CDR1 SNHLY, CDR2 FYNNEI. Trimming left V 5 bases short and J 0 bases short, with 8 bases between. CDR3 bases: TGTGCCAGCAGTAAAACGCGCTCTGGGGCCAACGTCCTGACTTTC. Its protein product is CASSKTRSGANVLTF.

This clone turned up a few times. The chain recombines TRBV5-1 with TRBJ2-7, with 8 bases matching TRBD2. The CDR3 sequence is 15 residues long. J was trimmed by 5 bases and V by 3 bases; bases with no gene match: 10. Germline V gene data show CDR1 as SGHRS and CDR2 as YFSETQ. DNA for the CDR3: TGCGCCAGCAGCTCAAACGGGGGGGCCGGCGACGAGCAGTACTTC. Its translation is CASSSNGGAGDEQYF.

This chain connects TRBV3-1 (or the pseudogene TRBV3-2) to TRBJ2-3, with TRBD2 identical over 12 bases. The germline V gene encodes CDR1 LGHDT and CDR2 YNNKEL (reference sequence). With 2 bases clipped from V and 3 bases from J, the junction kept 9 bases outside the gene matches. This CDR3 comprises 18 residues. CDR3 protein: CASSQWLAGGRGTDTQYF. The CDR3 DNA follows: TGTGCCAGCAGCCAATGGCTAGCGGGGGGGCGTGGGACAGATACGCAGTATTTT.

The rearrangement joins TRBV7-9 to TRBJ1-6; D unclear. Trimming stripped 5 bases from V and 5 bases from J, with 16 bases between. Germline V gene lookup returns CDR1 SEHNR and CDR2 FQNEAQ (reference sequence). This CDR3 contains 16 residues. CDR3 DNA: TGTGCCAGCAGCCTCACGGGGTCAGGAAATAATTCACCCCTCCACTTT. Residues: CASSLTGSGNNSPLHF.

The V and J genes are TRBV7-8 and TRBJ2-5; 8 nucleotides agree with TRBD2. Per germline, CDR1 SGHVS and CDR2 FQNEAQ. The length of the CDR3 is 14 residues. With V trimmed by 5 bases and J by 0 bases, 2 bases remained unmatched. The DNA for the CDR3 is TGTGCCAGCAGCCAGCGGGGGTACCAAGAGACCCAGTACTTC. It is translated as CASSQRGYQETQYF.

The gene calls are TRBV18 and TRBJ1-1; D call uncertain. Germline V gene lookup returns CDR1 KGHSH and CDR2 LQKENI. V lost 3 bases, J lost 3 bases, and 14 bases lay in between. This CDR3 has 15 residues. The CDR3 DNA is TGTGCCAGCTCACCTATAAGCCCGGGTGACACTGAAGCTTTCTTT. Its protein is CASSPISPGDTEAFF. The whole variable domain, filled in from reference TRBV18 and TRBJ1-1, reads NAGVMQNPRHLVRRRGQEARLRCSPMKGHSHVYWYRQLPEEGLKFMVYLQKENIIDESGMPKERFSAEFPKEGPSILRIQQVVRGDSAAYFCASSPISPGDTEAFFGQGTRLTVV.

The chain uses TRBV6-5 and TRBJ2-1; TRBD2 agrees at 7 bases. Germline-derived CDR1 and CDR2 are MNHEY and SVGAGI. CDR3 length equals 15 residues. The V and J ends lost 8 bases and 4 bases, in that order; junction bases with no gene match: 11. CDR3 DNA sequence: TGTGCCAGCTTTCCCCCCGCCGGGAGGTACAATGAGCAGTTCTTC. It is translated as CASFPPAGRYNEQFF.

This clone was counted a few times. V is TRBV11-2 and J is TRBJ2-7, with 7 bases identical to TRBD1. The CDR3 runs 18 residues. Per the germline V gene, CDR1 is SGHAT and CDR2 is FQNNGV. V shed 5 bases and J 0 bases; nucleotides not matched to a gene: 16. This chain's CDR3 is CASSPLARSRDSSYEQYF. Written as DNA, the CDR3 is TGTGCCAGCAGCCCTTTGGCCAGGTCCCGGGACAGCTCCTACGAGCAGTACTTC.

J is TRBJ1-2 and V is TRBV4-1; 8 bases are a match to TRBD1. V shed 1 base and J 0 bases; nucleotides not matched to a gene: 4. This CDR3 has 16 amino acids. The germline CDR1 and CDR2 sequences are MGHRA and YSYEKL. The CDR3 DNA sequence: TGCGCCAGCAGCCAAGGTCAGGGGGCTGCTAACTATGGCTACACCTTC. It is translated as CASSQGQGAANYGYTF.

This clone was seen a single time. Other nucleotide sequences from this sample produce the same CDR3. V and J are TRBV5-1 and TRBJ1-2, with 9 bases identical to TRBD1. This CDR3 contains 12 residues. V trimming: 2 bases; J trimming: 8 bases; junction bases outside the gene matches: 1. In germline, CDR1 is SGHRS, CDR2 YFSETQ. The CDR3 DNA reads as TGCGCCAGCAGCTTAACAGGGGGCGGCTACACCTTC. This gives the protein CASSLTGGGYTF.

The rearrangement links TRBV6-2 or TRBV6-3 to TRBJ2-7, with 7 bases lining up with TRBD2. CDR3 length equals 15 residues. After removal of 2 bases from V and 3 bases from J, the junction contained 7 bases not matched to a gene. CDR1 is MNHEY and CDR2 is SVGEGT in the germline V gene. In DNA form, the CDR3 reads TGTGCCAGCAGTTACGGGGGGGGTAGCTACTACGAGCAGTACTTC. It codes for CASSYGGGSYYEQYF.

The CDR3 DNA reads TGTGCCAGCAGCTTAGAACAGGGACCTCAGGGTACGCAGTATTTT. As protein: CASSLEQGPQGTQYF. The chain joins TRBV11-2 to TRBJ2-3; D perhaps matches TRBD1 (6 bases). CDR1 is SGHAT and CDR2 is FQNNGV in the germline V gene. The CDR3 covers 15 residues. V was trimmed by 0 bases and J by 8 bases, leaving 15 bases between them.

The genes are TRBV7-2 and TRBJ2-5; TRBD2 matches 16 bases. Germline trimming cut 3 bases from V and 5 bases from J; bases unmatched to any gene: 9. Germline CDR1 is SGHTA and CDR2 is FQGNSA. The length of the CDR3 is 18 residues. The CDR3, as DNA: TGTGCCAGCAGCTTGGGGACTAGCGGGGGGGCTTATGGTGAGACCCAGTACTTC. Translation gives CASSLGTSGGAYGETQYF.

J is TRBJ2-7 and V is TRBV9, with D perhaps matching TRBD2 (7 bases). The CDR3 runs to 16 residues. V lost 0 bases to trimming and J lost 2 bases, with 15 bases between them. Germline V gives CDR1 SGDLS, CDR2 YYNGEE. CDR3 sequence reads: CASSVGGTGGTYEQYF. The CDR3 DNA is TGTGCCAGCAGCGTAGGAGGTACGGGGGGCACCTACGAGCAGTACTTC. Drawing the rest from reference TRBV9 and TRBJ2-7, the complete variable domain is DSGVTQTPKHLITATGQRVTLRCSPRSGDLSVYWYQQSLDQGLQFLIQYYNGEERAKGNILERFSAQQFPDLHSELNLSSLELGDSALYFCASSVGGTGGTYEQYFGPGTRLTVT.

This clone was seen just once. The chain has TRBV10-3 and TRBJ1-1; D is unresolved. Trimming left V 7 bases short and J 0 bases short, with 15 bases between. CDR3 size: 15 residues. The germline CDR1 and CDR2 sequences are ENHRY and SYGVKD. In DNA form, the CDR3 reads TGTGCCATCACTCGAACCCTTGACTTGAACACTGAAGCTTTCTTT. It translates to CAITRTLDLNTEAFF.

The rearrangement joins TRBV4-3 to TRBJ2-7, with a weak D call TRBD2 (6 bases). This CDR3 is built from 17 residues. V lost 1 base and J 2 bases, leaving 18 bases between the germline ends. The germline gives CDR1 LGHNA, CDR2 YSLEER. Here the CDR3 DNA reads TGCGCCAGCAGCCAAGGCTGGAGGGCCGAACTAACCTACGAGCAGTACTTC. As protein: CASSQGWRAELTYEQYF.